The next 9 T cell receptor beta chains were all read from a single sample in a study of human T cells and chemical hapten exposure. MiXCR, run by TCRdb on the RACE reads, gives a single entry per CDR3 protein. The sample holds 90,000 or so distinct CDR3 sequences, approximately 9% seen once. Specified time point: pre-sensitization, week 0. The treatment: therapeutic diphenylcyclopropenone sensitization with weekly scalp DPC. The input for sequencing was whole blood, taken in connection with sensitization to the hapten diphenylcyclopropenone (DPC). These TCRs come from a middle-aged man with alopecia areata. Some clones in this sample may be carry-over from other donors' samples.

This sequence joins TRBV6-1 and TRBJ2-2; D not resolved. The germline V gene has CDR1 MNHNS and CDR2 SASEGT. The CDR3 runs 14 residues. The ends were cut back, 4 bases at V and 5 bases at J, with 11 bases in the middle. CDR3 loop: CASSVETLTGELFF. The CDR3 DNA sequence: TGTGCCAGCAGTGTTGAGACACTGACCGGGGAGCTGTTTTTT.

This clonotype turned up a few times. This sequence joins TRBV30 and TRBJ1-1; 11 bases are a match to TRBD1. J was trimmed by 10 bases and V by 5 bases; bases with no gene match: 9. The germline V gene has CDR1 GTSNPN and CDR2 SVGIG (reference sequence). The CDR3 is made up of 13 amino acids. CDR3 in amino acids: CAWGGQGATGAFF. CDR3 bases: TGTGCCTGGGGCGGACAGGGGGCTACCGGAGCTTTCTTT.

V gene TRBV7-9 combines with J gene TRBJ2-1; 8 nucleotides line up with TRBD2. V lost 5 bases, J lost 7 bases, and 10 bases stayed unmatched. Germline V CDR1 and CDR2: SEHNR, FQNEAQ (reference sequence). The CDR3 length is 15 residues. CDR3 residues: CASSPPSGPGNEQFF. In DNA, the CDR3 is TGTGCCAGCAGCCCTCCTAGCGGGCCGGGGAATGAGCAGTTCTTC.

In its sample, this clonotype was seen a few times. The CDR3, as DNA: TGTGCCACCAGTGATTTCCCCAGCAAAGCCACAGATACGCAGTATTTT. Translating it yields CATSDFPSKATDTQYF. The chain is built from TRBV24-1 and TRBJ2-3; D call uncertain. The CDR3 runs to 16 residues. CDR1 is KGHDR, CDR2 SFDVKD, per germline. Trimming cost V 1 base and J 2 bases, with 12 bases left between them.

This clonotype was detected ten times or more. The chain couples TRBV28 to TRBJ2-5, with TRBD1 identical over 8 bases. CDR1 and CDR2 (germline): MDHEN, SYDVKM. The CDR3 runs 14 residues. Trimming took 2 bases from V and 5 from J; bases not matched to a gene: 4. Here the CDR3 reads CASSLAGGWETQYF. The CDR3 region has the DNA TGTGCCAGCAGTTTAGCAGGGGGCTGGGAGACCCAGTACTTC.

This clonotype has more than one count but fewer than ten. This chain connects TRBV20-1 to TRBJ2-3; 9 bases fit TRBD2. The CDR3 loop spans 18 amino acids. The V gene end was trimmed by 1 base and the J gene end by 1 base; junction bases not matched to a gene: 12. From germline, CDR1 is DFQATT and CDR2 SNEGSKA (reference sequence). CDR3 in amino acids: CSARGVAGERGGTDTQYF. In DNA form, the CDR3 reads TGCAGTGCTAGAGGAGTAGCGGGAGAAAGGGGGGGCACAGATACGCAGTATTTT.

The V call is TRBV6-2 or TRBV6-3, the J call TRBJ2-2; D is undetermined. Germline CDR1 MNHEY, CDR2 SVGEGT. V lost 4 bases and J 2 bases, leaving 11 bases between the germline ends. This CDR3 region has 15 residues. CDR3 in amino acids: CASSSETHNTGELFF. CDR3 nucleotides: TGTGCCAGCAGTTCAGAGACACATAACACCGGGGAGCTGTTTTTT.

The rearrangement uses TRBV5-1 and TRBJ2-3; 7 nucleotides match TRBD1. The CDR3 extends over 15 amino acids. V gave up 4 bases and J gave up 5 bases; unmatched junction bases: 10. Germline loops: CDR1 SGHRS, CDR2 YFSETQ. The CDR3 loop is CASSHLEGAGDTQYF. The CDR3, as DNA: TGCGCCAGCAGCCACCTTGAGGGGGCGGGAGATACGCAGTATTTT.

This clonotype was seen more than once but under ten times. The gene calls are TRBV19 and TRBJ2-4; TRBD2 aligns across 7 bases. In germline, CDR1 is LNHDA, CDR2 SQIVND (reference sequence). This CDR3 region has 17 residues. With 5 bases clipped from V and 5 bases from J, the junction kept 15 bases outside the gene matches. The CDR3 nucleotides read TGTGCCAGTAGTGCACCAGAAGACGCTAGCGGCCAAAACATTCAGTACTTC. Encoded protein: CASSAPEDASGQNIQYF.